The source of this T cell receptor (beta chain) is a study of T cell responses to AZD1222 COVID-19 vaccine. TCRdb's table, derived via immunoSEQ multiplex PCR, lists solely in-frame clones and lacks some. The table shows about 140,000 clones, with about 92% occurring only once. Pooled samples include second doses given at about 4 or 12 weeks. Trimming at V came to 1 base and at J to 3 bases, leaving 4 bases not matched to a gene. The V gene's germline CDR1 is MGHRA and CDR2 YSYEKL. The CDR3 is made up of 16 amino acids. This chain uses TRBV4-1 with TRBJ2-5; 11 bases match TRBD1. The TCR originated in an adult who received the AZD1222 COVID-19 vaccine. The source was peripheral blood, collected 28 days after the second AZD1222 dose. Here the CDR3 reads CASSQAGTGGEETQYF. CDR3 DNA sequence: TGCGCCAGCAGCCAAGCCGGGACAGGGGGTGAAGAGACCCAGTACTTC.